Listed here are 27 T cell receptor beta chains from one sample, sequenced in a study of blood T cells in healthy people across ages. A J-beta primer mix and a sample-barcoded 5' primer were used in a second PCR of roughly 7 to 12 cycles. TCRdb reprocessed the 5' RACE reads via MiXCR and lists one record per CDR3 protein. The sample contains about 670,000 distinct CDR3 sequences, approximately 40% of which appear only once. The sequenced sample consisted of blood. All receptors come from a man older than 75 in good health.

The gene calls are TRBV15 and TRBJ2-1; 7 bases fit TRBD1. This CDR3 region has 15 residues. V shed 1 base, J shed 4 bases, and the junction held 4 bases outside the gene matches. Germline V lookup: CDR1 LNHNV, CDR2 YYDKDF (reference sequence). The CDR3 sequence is CATSRGGTAYNEQFF. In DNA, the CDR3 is TGTGCCACCAGCAGAGGAGGGACAGCATACAATGAGCAGTTCTTC.

CDR3 amino acids: CASSLLTGREVGDEQFF. CDR3 nucleotide sequence: TGTGCCAGCAGTCTGCTCACGGGCAGGGAAGTTGGAGATGAGCAGTTCTTC. This chain connects TRBV28 to TRBJ2-1, with D possibly being TRBD1 (5 bases). From germline, CDR1 is MDHEN and CDR2 SYDVKM. V dropped 5 bases and J dropped 8 bases, with 25 bases sitting between them. This CDR3 contains 17 residues.

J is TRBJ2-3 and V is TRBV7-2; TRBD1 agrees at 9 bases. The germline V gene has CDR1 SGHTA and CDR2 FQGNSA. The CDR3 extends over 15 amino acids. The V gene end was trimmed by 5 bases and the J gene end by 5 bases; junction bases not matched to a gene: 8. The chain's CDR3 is CASSPWDRVEDTQYF. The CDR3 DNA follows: TGTGCCAGCAGCCCCTGGGACAGGGTCGAAGATACGCAGTATTTT. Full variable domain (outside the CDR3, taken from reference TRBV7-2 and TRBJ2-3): GAGVSQSPSNKVTEKGKDVELRCDPISGHTALYWYRQSLGQGLEFLIYFQGNSAPDKSGLPSDRFSAERTGGSVSTLTIQRTQQEDSAVYLCASSPWDRVEDTQYFGPGTRLTVL.

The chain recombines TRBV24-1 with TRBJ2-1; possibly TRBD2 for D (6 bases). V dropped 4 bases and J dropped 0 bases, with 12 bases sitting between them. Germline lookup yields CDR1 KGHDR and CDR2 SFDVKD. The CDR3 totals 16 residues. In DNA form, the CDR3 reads TGTGCCACCAGTGAGTCTAGCGCAAGCTCCTACAATGAGCAGTTCTTC. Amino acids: CATSESSASSYNEQFF.

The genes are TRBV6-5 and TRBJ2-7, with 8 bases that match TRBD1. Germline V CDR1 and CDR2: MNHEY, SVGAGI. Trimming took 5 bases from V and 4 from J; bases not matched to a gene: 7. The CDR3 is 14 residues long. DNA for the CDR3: TGTGCCAGCAGTCGGGACAGGACGGCGTACGAGCAGTACTTC. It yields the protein CASSRDRTAYEQYF.

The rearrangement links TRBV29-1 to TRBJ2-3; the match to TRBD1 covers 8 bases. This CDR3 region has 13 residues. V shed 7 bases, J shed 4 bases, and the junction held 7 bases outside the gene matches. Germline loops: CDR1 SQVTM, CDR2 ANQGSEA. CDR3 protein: CSGTGMGADTQYF. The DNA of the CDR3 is TGCAGCGGGACAGGGATGGGAGCAGATACGCAGTATTTT.

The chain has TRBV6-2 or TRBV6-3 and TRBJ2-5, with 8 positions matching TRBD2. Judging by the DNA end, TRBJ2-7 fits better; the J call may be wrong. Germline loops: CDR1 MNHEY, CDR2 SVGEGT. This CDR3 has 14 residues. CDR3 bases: TGTGCCAGCACCCCGGGACTAGGGATTTACGAGCAGTACTTC. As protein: CASTPGLGIYEQYF.

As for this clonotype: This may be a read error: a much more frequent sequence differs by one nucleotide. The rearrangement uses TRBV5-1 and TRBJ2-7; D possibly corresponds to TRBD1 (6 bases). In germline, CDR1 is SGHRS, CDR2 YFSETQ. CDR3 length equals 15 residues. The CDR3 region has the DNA TGCGCCAGCAGCTTAGTGGGGGCCAGCTCCTACGGGCAGTACTTC. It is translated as CASSLVGASSYGQYF.

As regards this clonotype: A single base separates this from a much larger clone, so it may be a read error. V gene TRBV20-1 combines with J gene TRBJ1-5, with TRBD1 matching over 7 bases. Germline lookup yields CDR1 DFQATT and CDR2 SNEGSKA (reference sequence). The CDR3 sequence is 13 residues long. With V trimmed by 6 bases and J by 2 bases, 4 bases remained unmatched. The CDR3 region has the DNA TGCAGTGCCCGACAGGGTTGCAATCAGCCCCAGCATTTT. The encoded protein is CSARQGCNQPQHF.

The CDR3 DNA is TGCAGTGCTAGCCAGTTAGGGGCCTACGAGCAGTACTTC. Translating it yields CSASQLGAYEQYF. The rearrangement joins TRBV20-1 to TRBJ2-7; weak D call: TRBD1 (5 bases). Trimming removed 3 bases from V and 2 bases from J, with 11 bases in between. The CDR3 sequence is 13 residues long. Germline V gives CDR1 DFQATT, CDR2 SNEGSKA (reference sequence).

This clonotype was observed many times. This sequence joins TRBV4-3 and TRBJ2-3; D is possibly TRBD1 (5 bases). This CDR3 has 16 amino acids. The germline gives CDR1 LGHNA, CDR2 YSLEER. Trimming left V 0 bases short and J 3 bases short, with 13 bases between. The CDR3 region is CASSQDGAQGTDTQYF. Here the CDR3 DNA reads TGCGCCAGCAGCCAAGATGGGGCCCAGGGTACAGATACGCAGTATTTT.

The CDR3 coding sequence is TGTGCCAGCAGTCAGTTATCGGACTATGGCTACACCTTC. This translates into CASSQLSDYGYTF. The chain combines TRBV6-2 or TRBV6-3 with TRBJ1-2; D is unclear. The V end lost 5 bases, the J end lost 3 bases, and 10 bases lay between the germline ends. CDR3 size: 13 residues. Looked up from germline, CDR1 is MNHEY and CDR2 is SVGEGT.

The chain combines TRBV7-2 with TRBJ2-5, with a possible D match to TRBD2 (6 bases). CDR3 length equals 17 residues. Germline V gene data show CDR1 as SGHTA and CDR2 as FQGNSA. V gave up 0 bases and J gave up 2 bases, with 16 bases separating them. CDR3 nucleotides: TGTGCCAGCAGCTTAGCGCCCGGTGGGGCGGGACAAGAGACCCAGTACTTC. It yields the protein CASSLAPGGAGQETQYF.

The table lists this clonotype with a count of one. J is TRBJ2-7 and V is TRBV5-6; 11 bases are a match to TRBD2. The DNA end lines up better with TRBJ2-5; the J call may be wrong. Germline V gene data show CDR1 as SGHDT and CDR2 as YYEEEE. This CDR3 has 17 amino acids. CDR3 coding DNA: TGTGCCAGCAGCTTGGCCGTACGACTAGCGGGGCAAGAGACCCAGTACTTC. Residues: CASSLAVRLAGQETQYF.

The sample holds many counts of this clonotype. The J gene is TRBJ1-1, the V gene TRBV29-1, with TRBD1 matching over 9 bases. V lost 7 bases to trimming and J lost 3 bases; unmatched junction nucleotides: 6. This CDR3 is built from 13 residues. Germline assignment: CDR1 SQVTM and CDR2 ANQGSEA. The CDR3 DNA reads TGCAGCGCCGACCGGGACAGGGACACTGAAGCTTTCTTT. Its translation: CSADRDRDTEAFF. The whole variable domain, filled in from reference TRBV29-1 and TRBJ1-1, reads SAVISQKPSRDICQRGTSLTIQCQVDSQVTMMFWYRQQPGQSLTLIATANQGSEATYESGFVIDKFPISRPNLTFSTLTVSNMSPEDSSIYLCSADRDRDTEAFFGQGTRLTVV.

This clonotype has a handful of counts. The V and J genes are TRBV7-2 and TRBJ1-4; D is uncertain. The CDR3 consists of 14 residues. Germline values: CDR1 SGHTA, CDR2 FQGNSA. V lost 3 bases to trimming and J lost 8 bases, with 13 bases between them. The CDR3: CASSFRSPEEKLFF. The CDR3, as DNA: TGTGCCAGCAGCTTTCGGTCGCCGGAGGAAAAACTGTTTTTT.

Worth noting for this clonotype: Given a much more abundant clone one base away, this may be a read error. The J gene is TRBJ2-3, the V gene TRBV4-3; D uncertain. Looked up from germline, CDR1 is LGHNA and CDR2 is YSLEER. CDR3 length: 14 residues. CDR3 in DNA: TGCGCCAGCAGCCAAGATGAGTCCACAGATACGCGGTATTTT. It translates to CASSQDESTDTRYF.

CDR3 amino acids: CASSQGRLETYEQYF. DNA for the CDR3: TGTGCCAGCAGCCAAGGACGACTAGAAACCTACGAGCAGTACTTC. This chain joins TRBV14 and TRBJ2-5, with a tentative D call TRBD2 (6 bases). The DNA matches TRBJ2-7 better at its end, which makes the J call doubtful. The CDR3 runs to 15 residues. Germline V CDR1 and CDR2: SGHDN, FVKESK.

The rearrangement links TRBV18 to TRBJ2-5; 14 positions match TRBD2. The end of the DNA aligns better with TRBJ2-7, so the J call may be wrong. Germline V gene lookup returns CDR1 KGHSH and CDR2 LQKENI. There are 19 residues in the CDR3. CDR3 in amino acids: CASSPRAGLAGVRKYEQYF. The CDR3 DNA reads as TGTGCCAGCTCACCTCGAGCGGGACTAGCGGGAGTGAGAAAATACGAGCAGTACTTC.

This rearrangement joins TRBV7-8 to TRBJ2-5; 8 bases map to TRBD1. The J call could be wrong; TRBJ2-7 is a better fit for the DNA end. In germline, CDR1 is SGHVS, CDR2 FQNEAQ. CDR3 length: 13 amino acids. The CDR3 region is CASSSDRDHEQYF. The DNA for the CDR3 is TGTGCCAGCAGCTCGGACAGGGACCACGAGCAGTACTTC.

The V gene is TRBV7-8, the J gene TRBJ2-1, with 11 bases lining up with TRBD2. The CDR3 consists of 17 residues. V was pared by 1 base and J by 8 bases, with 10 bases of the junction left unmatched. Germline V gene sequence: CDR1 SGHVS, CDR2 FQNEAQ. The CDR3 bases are TGTGCCAGCAGCTTAGTAGCGGGACTAGCGGAGTGGGATGAGCAGTTCTTC. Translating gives CASSLVAGLAEWDEQFF.

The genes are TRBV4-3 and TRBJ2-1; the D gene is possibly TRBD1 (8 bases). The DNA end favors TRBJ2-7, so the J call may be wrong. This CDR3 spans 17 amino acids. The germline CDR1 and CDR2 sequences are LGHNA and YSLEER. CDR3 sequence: CASSHQGAGDIYNEQYF. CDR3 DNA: TGCGCCAGCAGCCATCAGGGGGCGGGGGATATCTACAATGAGCAGTACTTC.

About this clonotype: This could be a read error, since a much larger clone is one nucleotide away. The CDR3 spells CASSDFVVSYNGQFF. CDR3 nucleotide sequence: TGTGCCAGCAGTGACTTTGTCGTGTCCTACAATGGGCAGTTCTTC. This chain joins TRBV2 and TRBJ2-1; D is unresolved. The CDR3 is 15 residues long. CDR1 and CDR2 (germline): SNHLY, FYNNEI.

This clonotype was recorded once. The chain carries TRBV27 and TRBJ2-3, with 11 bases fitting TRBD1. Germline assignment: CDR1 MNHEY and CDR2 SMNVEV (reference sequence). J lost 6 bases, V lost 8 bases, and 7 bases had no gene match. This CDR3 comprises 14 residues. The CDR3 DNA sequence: TGTGCCAGCGCCGCCGGACAGGGGGCCGATACGCAGTATTTT. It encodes CASAAGQGADTQYF.

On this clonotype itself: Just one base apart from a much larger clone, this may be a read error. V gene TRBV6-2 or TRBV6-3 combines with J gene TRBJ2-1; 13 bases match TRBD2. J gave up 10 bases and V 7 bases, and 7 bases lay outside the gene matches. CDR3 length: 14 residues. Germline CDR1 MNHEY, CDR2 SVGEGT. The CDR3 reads CASTRTSGSLEQFF. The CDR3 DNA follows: TGTGCCAGCACCCGGACTAGCGGGAGTTTGGAGCAGTTCTTC.

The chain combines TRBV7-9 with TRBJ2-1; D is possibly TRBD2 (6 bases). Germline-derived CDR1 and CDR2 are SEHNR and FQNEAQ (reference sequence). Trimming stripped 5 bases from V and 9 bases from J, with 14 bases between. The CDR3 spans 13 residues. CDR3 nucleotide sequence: TGTGCCAGCAGCCGGGACTCATCGGGTGAGCAGTTCTTC. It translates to CASSRDSSGEQFF.

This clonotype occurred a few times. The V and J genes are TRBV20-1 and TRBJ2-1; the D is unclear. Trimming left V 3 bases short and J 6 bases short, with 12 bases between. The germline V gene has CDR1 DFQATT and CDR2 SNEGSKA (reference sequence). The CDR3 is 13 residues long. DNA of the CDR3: TGCAGTGCTAGTCTCCTTTACATCAATGAGCAGTTCTTC. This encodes CSASLLYINEQFF.